The rows below give T cell receptor beta chains drawn from one sample of a study of T cells in narcolepsy. Measured with immunoSEQ multiplex PCR; TCRdb has only the in-frame clones, and not every one. The sample has about 40,000 clones; 88% are singletons. Sequenced sample: CD45RA- memory CD4+ T cells from PBMCs. The receptors shown here come from a human donor with narcolepsy. Both conserved end residues are part of each CDR3. D genes are given only for firm matches. Rows give clone size only sometimes, using once, few, many, or a class for an expanded clone.

clone size: -
V gene: TRBV7-2
D gene: -
J gene: TRBJ2-5
CDR3 protein: CASSFGVGEQTQYF
CDR3 DNA: TGTGCCAGCAGCTTTGGGGTCGGGGAACAGACCCAGTACTTC

clone size: -
V gene: TRBV4-3
D gene: -
J gene: TRBJ2-7
CDR3 protein: CASSHEGSREQYF
CDR3 DNA: TGCGCCAGCAGCCACGAAGGGAGCCGCGAGCAGTACTTC

clone size: once
V gene: TRBV6-5
D gene: TRBD2
J gene: TRBJ2-5
CDR3 protein: CASGTISLETQYF
CDR3 DNA: TGTGCCAGCGGGACTATCAGTCTCGAGACCCAGTACTTC

clone size: once
V gene: TRBV18
D gene: TRBD2
J gene: TRBJ2-2
CDR3 protein: CASSSQGPGLAGANTGELFF
CDR3 DNA: TGTGCCAGCTCTTCCCAGGGTCCCGGACTAGCGGGGGCGAACACCGGGGAGCTGTTTTTT

clone size: -
V gene: TRBV10-1
D gene: TRBD2
J gene: TRBJ2-5
CDR3 protein: CASSVPGLVLQETQYF
CDR3 DNA: TGCGCCAGCAGTGTACCGGGACTAGTACTCCAAGAGACCCAGTACTTC

clone size: -
V gene: TRBV5-1
D gene: -
J gene: TRBJ1-5
CDR3 protein: CASSLIGGGEEPQHF
CDR3 DNA: TGCGCCAGCAGCTTAATAGGAGGGGGAGAAGAGCCCCAGCATTTT

clone size: -
V gene: TRBV11-2
D gene: -
J gene: TRBJ1-6
CDR3 protein: CVSRPGSANSPLHF
CDR3 DNA: TGTGTCAGCAGGCCTGGATCCGCCAATTCACCCCTCCACTTT

clone size: -
V gene: TRBV2
D gene: -
J gene: TRBJ2-5
CDR3 protein: CASSGEETQYF
CDR3 DNA: TGTGCCAGTTCGGGGGAAGAGACCCAGTACTTC

clone size: -
V gene: TRBV4-2
D gene: -
J gene: TRBJ2-7
CDR3 protein: CASSQERVGREQYF
CDR3 DNA: TGTGCCAGCAGCCAAGAGAGGGTGGGGCGGGAGCAGTACTTC

clone size: -
V gene: TRBV14
D gene: -
J gene: TRBJ1-2
CDR3 protein: CASSRLEKSGYTF
CDR3 DNA: TGTGCCAGCAGCCGACTCGAAAAAAGTGGCTACACCTTC

clone size: -
V gene: TRBV11-2
D gene: -
J gene: TRBJ1-1
CDR3 protein: CASSLLGGAFF
CDR3 DNA: TGTGCCAGCAGCTTACTTGGGGGGGCTTTCTTT

clone size: -
V gene: TRBV15
D gene: -
J gene: TRBJ2-3
CDR3 protein: CATSRDRLDTQYF
CDR3 DNA: TGTGCCACCAGCAGAGATCGGCTAGATACGCAGTATTTT

clone size: -
V gene: TRBV30
D gene: -
J gene: TRBJ1-5
CDR3 protein: CAWRDPGSNQPQHF
CDR3 DNA: TGTGCCTGGAGGGACCCAGGGAGCAATCAGCCCCAGCATTTT

clone size: -
V gene: TRBV27
D gene: -
J gene: TRBJ2-2
CDR3 protein: CASSFIAGELFF
CDR3 DNA: TGTGCCAGCAGTTTCATAGCGGGGGAGCTGTTTTTT

clone size: -
V gene: TRBV5-4
D gene: TRBD2
J gene: TRBJ2-1
CDR3 protein: CASSLGGSGVNEQFF
CDR3 DNA: TGTGCCAGCAGCTTGGGTGGTAGCGGGGTCAATGAGCAGTTCTTC

clone size: -
V gene: TRBV5-1
D gene: TRBD1
J gene: TRBJ2-7
CDR3 protein: CASSLDRGEQYF
CDR3 DNA: TGCGCCAGCAGCTTGGACAGGGGCGAGCAGTACTTC

clone size: -
V gene: TRBV29-1
D gene: -
J gene: TRBJ2-5
CDR3 protein: CSVDLQRQETQYF
CDR3 DNA: TGCAGCGTTGATTTACAGCGCCAAGAGACCCAGTACTTC

clone size: -
V gene: TRBV7-8
D gene: -
J gene: TRBJ2-5
CDR3 protein: CASSLAPLALAEETQYF
CDR3 DNA: TGTGCCAGCAGCTTAGCCCCACTTGCGTTAGCGGAAGAGACCCAGTACTTC

clone size: few
V gene: TRBV19
D gene: -
J gene: TRBJ1-4
CDR3 protein: CASSIKTAEKLFF
CDR3 DNA: TGTGCCAGTAGTATTAAGACAGCTGAAAAACTGTTTTTT

clone size: once
V gene: TRBV11-3
D gene: -
J gene: TRBJ1-2
CDR3 protein: CASSLDDGYGYTF
CDR3 DNA: TGTGCCAGCAGCCTCGACGACGGGTATGGCTACACCTTC

clone size: -
V gene: TRBV7-9
D gene: TRBD1
J gene: TRBJ2-7
CDR3 protein: CASSWTGGEQYF
CDR3 DNA: TGTGCCAGCAGCTGGACAGGGGGCGAGCAGTACTTC

clone size: few
V gene: TRBV7-2
D gene: -
J gene: TRBJ1-6
CDR3 protein: CASSPEGGGNNSPLHF
CDR3 DNA: TGTGCCAGCAGCCCAGAGGGCGGGGGGAATAATTCACCCCTCCACTTT

clone size: once
V gene: TRBV19
D gene: -
J gene: TRBJ1-5
CDR3 protein: CASSIGWAQHF
CDR3 DNA: TGTGCCAGTAGTATAGGGTGGGCCCAGCATTTT

clone size: -
V gene: TRBV28
D gene: TRBD2
J gene: TRBJ2-3
CDR3 protein: CASCGRAKDTQYF
CDR3 DNA: TGTGCCAGCTGCGGGAGGGCCAAAGATACGCAGTATTTT

clone size: -
V gene: TRBV7-2
D gene: TRBD2
J gene: TRBJ2-2
CDR3 protein: CASSLGIAGGPVTGELFF
CDR3 DNA: TGTGCCAGCAGCTTAGGAATAGCGGGGGGGCCCGTCACCGGGGAGCTGTTTTTT

clone size: once
V gene: TRBV14
D gene: -
J gene: TRBJ1-1
CDR3 protein: CASSQVPAGARGVEAFF
CDR3 DNA: TGTGCCAGCAGCCAAGTCCCCGCCGGGGCAAGGGGTGTTGAAGCTTTCTTT

clone size: -
V gene: TRBV28
D gene: TRBD2
J gene: TRBJ2-7
CDR3 protein: CASNSGKRGYLSYEQYF
CDR3 DNA: TGTGCCAGCAATTCGGGAAAGCGGGGGTACCTCTCCTACGAGCAGTACTTC

clone size: -
V gene: TRBV30
D gene: -
J gene: TRBJ1-2
CDR3 protein: CAWRAGSYGYTF
CDR3 DNA: TGTGCCTGGAGGGCGGGTAGCTATGGCTACACCTTC

clone size: -
V gene: TRBV2
D gene: TRBD1
J gene: TRBJ2-7
CDR3 protein: CASRARQGAYEQYF
CDR3 DNA: TGTGCCAGCAGGGCCCGACAGGGGGCATACGAGCAGTACTTC

clone size: -
V gene: TRBV5-1
D gene: -
J gene: TRBJ2-7
CDR3 protein: CASSLGAGPYEQYF
CDR3 DNA: TGCGCCAGCAGCTTGGGCGCGGGCCCCTACGAGCAGTACTTC

clone size: -
V gene: TRBV6-1
D gene: -
J gene: TRBJ1-1
CDR3 protein: CASSLLPRGNTEAFF
CDR3 DNA: TGTGCCAGCAGCCTTCTACCGAGAGGGAACACTGAAGCTTTCTTT

clone size: -
V gene: TRBV11-3
D gene: -
J gene: TRBJ2-1
CDR3 protein: CASSREERGEQFF
CDR3 DNA: TGTGCCAGCAGCCGCGAGGAACGGGGTGAGCAGTTCTTC

clone size: -
V gene: TRBV14
D gene: -
J gene: TRBJ1-6
CDR3 protein: CASSLIAGGSYNSPLHF
CDR3 DNA: TGTGCCAGCAGCCTTATCGCCGGGGGGTCGTATAATTCACCCCTCCACTTT

clone size: -
V gene: TRBV5-1
D gene: TRBD2
J gene: TRBJ2-7
CDR3 protein: CASSFSSGGFSYEQYF
CDR3 DNA: TGCGCCAGCAGCTTCTCTAGCGGGGGATTCTCCTACGAGCAGTACTTC

clone size: -
V gene: TRBV18
D gene: -
J gene: TRBJ1-3
CDR3 protein: CASSPLGQTSGNTIYF
CDR3 DNA: TGTGCCAGCTCACCGCTGGGGCAGACCTCTGGAAACACCATATATTTT

clone size: -
V gene: TRBV7-2
D gene: -
J gene: TRBJ2-1
CDR3 protein: CASSPYLRGSSYNEQFF
CDR3 DNA: TGTGCCAGCAGCCCGTACTTGCGGGGCAGCTCCTACAATGAGCAGTTCTTC

clone size: -
V gene: TRBV6-1
D gene: TRBD1
J gene: TRBJ1-3
CDR3 protein: CASSATGGNTIYF
CDR3 DNA: TGTGCCAGCAGCGCGACAGGGGGAAACACCATATATTTT

clone size: -
V gene: TRBV11-3
D gene: -
J gene: TRBJ1-3
CDR3 protein: CASSDSGNTIYF
CDR3 DNA: TGTGCCAGCAGCGACTCTGGAAACACCATATATTTT

clone size: once
V gene: TRBV7-6
D gene: -
J gene: TRBJ2-7
CDR3 protein: CASSPWGSYEQYF
CDR3 DNA: TGTGCCAGCAGCCCCTGGGGCAGTTACGAGCAGTACTTC

clone size: -
V gene: TRBV7-6
D gene: -
J gene: TRBJ1-1
CDR3 protein: CASSPAVTEAFF
CDR3 DNA: TGTGCCAGCAGCCCAGCGGTCACTGAAGCTTTCTTT

clone size: -
V gene: TRBV18
D gene: TRBD1
J gene: TRBJ2-2
CDR3 protein: CASSRDRGNTGELFF
CDR3 DNA: TGTGCCAGCTCCCGGGACAGGGGGAACACCGGGGAGCTGTTTTTT

clone size: once
V gene: TRBV21-1
D gene: -
J gene: TRBJ2-2
CDR3 protein: CASSISRLAGATGELFF
CDR3 DNA: TGTGCCAGCAGCATATCCCGACTAGCGGGAGCCACCGGGGAGCTGTTTTTT

clone size: -
V gene: TRBV15
D gene: -
J gene: TRBJ2-5
CDR3 protein: CATSRDWGRIGETQYF
CDR3 DNA: TGTGCCACCAGCAGAGATTGGGGCCGCATCGGGGAGACCCAGTACTTC

clone size: -
V gene: TRBV11-3
D gene: -
J gene: TRBJ1-1
CDR3 protein: CASSLVTDSTEAFF
CDR3 DNA: TGTGCCAGCAGCTTAGTAACGGATTCCACTGAAGCTTTCTTT

clone size: -
V gene: TRBV7-8
D gene: -
J gene: TRBJ2-2
CDR3 protein: CASSPGLGGAGELFF
CDR3 DNA: TGTGCCAGCAGCCCAGGACTAGGGGGGGCCGGGGAGCTGTTTTTT

clone size: -
V gene: TRBV19
D gene: TRBD1
J gene: TRBJ2-6
CDR3 protein: CVDRVKNLWANVLTF
CDR3 DNA: TGTGTCGACAGGGTAAAGAATCTCTGGGCCAACGTCCTGACTTTC

clone size: few
V gene: TRBV11-2
D gene: TRBD2
J gene: TRBJ2-7
CDR3 protein: CASSSVLARLYEQYF
CDR3 DNA: TGTGCCAGCAGCTCTGTACTAGCGAGGCTCTACGAGCAGTACTTC

clone size: -
V gene: TRBV5-6
D gene: -
J gene: TRBJ1-2
CDR3 protein: CASSLNRGNYGYTF
CDR3 DNA: TGTGCCAGCAGCTTGAATAGGGGGAACTATGGCTACACCTTC

clone size: -
V gene: TRBV9
D gene: TRBD2
J gene: TRBJ2-2
CDR3 protein: CASSPRSAGASTGELFF
CDR3 DNA: TGTGCCAGCAGCCCCAGGTCGGCGGGAGCAAGCACCGGGGAGCTGTTTTTT

clone size: -
V gene: TRBV7-8
D gene: TRBD2
J gene: TRBJ2-3
CDR3 protein: CASSYGEGGVSDTQYF
CDR3 DNA: TGTGCCAGCAGCTATGGGGAGGGCGGGGTATCAGATACGCAGTATTTT

clone size: once
V gene: TRBV5-4
D gene: -
J gene: TRBJ2-4
CDR3 protein: CASSFDGGVGNIQYF
CDR3 DNA: TGTGCCAGCAGCTTTGATGGGGGAGTGGGGAACATTCAGTACTTC

clone size: -
V gene: TRBV2
D gene: TRBD1
J gene: TRBJ1-5
CDR3 protein: CASSPGTGVSNQPQHF
CDR3 DNA: TGTGCCAGCAGTCCCGGGACAGGGGTCAGCAATCAGCCCCAGCATTTT

clone size: -
V gene: TRBV4-1
D gene: TRBD1
J gene: TRBJ2-1
CDR3 protein: CASSQEGGRGRNEQFF
CDR3 DNA: TGCGCCAGCAGCCAAGAAGGAGGCAGGGGGCGCAATGAGCAGTTCTTC

clone size: -
V gene: TRBV5-6
D gene: -
J gene: TRBJ1-6
CDR3 protein: CASSPRAAVSSPLHF
CDR3 DNA: TGTGCCAGCAGCCCTCGGGCCGCTGTCTCCTCACCCCTCCACTTT

clone size: -
V gene: TRBV5-4
D gene: TRBD1
J gene: TRBJ2-3
CDR3 protein: CASSSTGETDTQYF
CDR3 DNA: TGTGCCAGCAGCTCTACAGGGGAAACAGATACGCAGTATTTT

clone size: -
V gene: TRBV2
D gene: TRBD1
J gene: TRBJ1-6
CDR3 protein: CASTKGAARGRGLFYNSPLHF
CDR3 DNA: TGTGCCAGCACCAAGGGGGCGGCCCGCGGAAGGGGTCTTTTCTATAATTCACCCCTCCACTTT

clone size: -
V gene: TRBV5-4
D gene: -
J gene: TRBJ1-2
CDR3 protein: CASSRGPGANYGYTF
CDR3 DNA: TGTGCCAGCAGCCGCGGACCGGGAGCTAACTATGGCTACACCTTC

clone size: -
V gene: TRBV2
D gene: -
J gene: TRBJ2-2
CDR3 protein: CASSVRPATGELFF
CDR3 DNA: TGTGCCAGCAGTGTTAGGCCGGCCACCGGGGAGCTGTTTTTT

clone size: -
V gene: TRBV19
D gene: TRBD2
J gene: TRBJ2-5
CDR3 protein: CASSGASGSGRETQYF
CDR3 DNA: TGTGCCAGTAGCGGAGCTAGCGGGAGCGGCCGAGAGACCCAGTACTTC

clone size: -
V gene: TRBV14
D gene: TRBD2
J gene: TRBJ2-3
CDR3 protein: CASSLKLASVDTQYF
CDR3 DNA: TGTGCCAGCAGCCTTAAACTAGCGAGCGTAGATACGCAGTATTTT